A single sample gave rise to the 28 T cell receptor beta chains below, sequenced in a study of blood T cell repertoires in COVID-19. Sequencing used immunoSEQ multiplex PCR; TCRdb keeps in-frame clones, though not all of them. The table has about 270,000 clones, 88% seen once. Source material: PBMCs or T cells enriched from blood (not recorded which). Receptor source: a woman in her forties or fifties who had recovered from COVID-19.

The genes are TRBV4-2 and TRBJ1-1; 10 bases align to TRBD1. Germline V gene lookup returns CDR1 LGHNA and CDR2 YNFKEQ. Germline trimming cut 6 bases from V and 0 bases from J; bases unmatched to any gene: 10. The CDR3 covers 17 residues. The CDR3 DNA sequence: TGTGCCAGCAGATCCCTAGGGACAGGGGCCTTGAACACTGAAGCTTTCTTT. Its translation is CASRSLGTGALNTEAFF.

The rearrangement joins TRBV5-1 to TRBJ2-1; 8 bases fit TRBD2. Trimming removed 5 bases from V and 7 bases from J; junction bases left unmatched: 8. Per the germline V gene, CDR1 is SGHRS and CDR2 is YFSETQ. This CDR3 has 14 amino acids. For the CDR3, the DNA is TGCGCCAGCAGATCCGGGACTAGTGGTAATGAGCAGTTCTTC. Amino acid sequence: CASRSGTSGNEQFF.

The rearrangement joins TRBV28 to TRBJ1-6, with D uncertain. This CDR3 is 13 amino acids long. The V end was cut by 1 base, the J end by 10 bases, with 8 bases between. The V gene's germline CDR1 is MDHEN and CDR2 SYDVKM. CDR3 region: CASSLSPGSPLHF. CDR3 bases: TGTGCCAGCAGTTTATCTCCGGGGTCACCCCTCCACTTT.

This clone has only one observation. V usage is TRBV4-3 and J usage is TRBJ2-5, with TRBD2 as a possible D gene (6 bases). This CDR3 has 16 residues. CDR1 and CDR2 (germline): LGHNA, YSLEER. The V end lost 4 bases, the J end lost 2 bases, and 17 bases lay between the germline ends. The CDR3 coding sequence is TGCGCCAGCAGCCCAAACTGGGCGGGAACGCAAGAGACCCAGTACTTC. Its translation: CASSPNWAGTQETQYF.

This chain joins TRBV28 and TRBJ1-1; the D is unclear. Germline V gene sequence: CDR1 MDHEN, CDR2 SYDVKM. Trimming took off 6 bases at V and 0 bases at J, with 14 bases between the two ends. The CDR3 covers 15 residues. This chain's CDR3 is CASRETRTVNTEAFF. CDR3 sequence (DNA): TGTGCCAGCAGAGAGACAAGGACTGTGAACACTGAAGCTTTCTTT.

J is TRBJ2-2 and V is TRBV6-5; 7 bases are shared with TRBD2. Trimming removed 2 bases from V and 5 bases from J; junction bases left unmatched: 2. Germline assignment: CDR1 MNHEY and CDR2 SVGAGI. This CDR3 comprises 14 residues. The CDR3 DNA is TGTGCCAGCAGTTACAGGGAGGGAACCGGGGAGCTGTTTTTT. Protein sequence: CASSYREGTGELFF.

The V and J genes are TRBV27 and TRBJ1-4, with D perhaps matching TRBD1 (6 bases). This CDR3 contains 14 residues. Per germline, CDR1 MNHEY and CDR2 SMNVEV (reference sequence). Trimming took 1 base from V and 5 from J, leaving 8 bases between them. As DNA, the CDR3 is TGTGCCAGCAGTTTATACGGACAGAATGAAAAACTGTTTTTT. Its translation: CASSLYGQNEKLFF.

This chain uses TRBV2 with TRBJ2-1; 9 nucleotides match TRBD2. Germline CDR1 is SNHLY and CDR2 is FYNNEI. The CDR3 covers 14 residues. Unmatched junction bases numbered 5, after V lost 8 bases and J lost 3 bases. The CDR3 sequence: CASHSGSGYNEQFF. The CDR3 nucleotides read TGTGCCAGCCATAGCGGGAGTGGCTACAATGAGCAGTTCTTC.

V is TRBV4-3 and J is TRBJ1-2; D may be TRBD1 (6 bases). The germline V gene has CDR1 LGHNA and CDR2 YSLEER. With 0 bases removed from V and 2 bases from J, the gap between germline ends came to 16 bases. The CDR3 consists of 17 residues. CDR3 sequence (DNA): TGCGCCAGCAGCCAAGATAATAGGGGGACACTGAACTATGGCTACACCTTC. Translation: CASSQDNRGTLNYGYTF.

The chain recombines TRBV4-3 with TRBJ1-2; possibly TRBD1 for D (6 bases). The V gene lost 5 bases and the J gene lost 5 bases, with 15 bases spanning the gap. Per germline, CDR1 LGHNA and CDR2 YSLEER. The CDR3 is 14 residues long. CDR3 nucleotides: TGCGCCAGCAGCGATCAGGGGCCGCCTTATGGCTACACCTTC. This codes for CASSDQGPPYGYTF.

The rearrangement links TRBV6-5 to TRBJ1-1, with D perhaps TRBD1 (6 bases). CDR3 length equals 14 residues. CDR1 and CDR2 (germline): MNHEY, SVGAGI. Trimming took 4 bases from V and 6 from J, leaving 15 bases between them. CDR3 protein: CASSLTGAYAEAFF. In nucleotides, the CDR3 is TGTGCCAGCAGTTTGACAGGTGCTTACGCTGAAGCTTTCTTT.

The chain combines TRBV5-5 with TRBJ2-1; the match to TRBD2 covers 7 bases. With 4 bases clipped from V and 6 bases from J, the junction kept 10 bases outside the gene matches. Germline-derived CDR1 and CDR2 are SGHKS and YYEKEE (reference sequence). The CDR3 contains 15 residues. The CDR3 spells CASSPLASETNEQFF. Written as DNA, the CDR3 is TGTGCCAGCAGCCCACTAGCGTCCGAAACCAATGAGCAGTTCTTC.

The chain uses TRBV29-1 and TRBJ1-2, with D possibly being TRBD1 (5 bases). Trimming removed 5 bases at V and 8 bases at J, with 21 bases between. The germline V gene has CDR1 SQVTM and CDR2 ANQGSEA. This CDR3 is built from 14 residues. CDR3: CSVQLVQWGGGYTF. CDR3 DNA sequence: TGCAGCGTTCAATTAGTACAATGGGGGGGAGGCTACACCTTC.

V and J are TRBV3-1 (or the pseudogene TRBV3-2) and TRBJ1-1, with D hard to call. The ends were cut back, 4 bases at V and 4 bases at J, with 13 bases in the middle. The V gene's germline CDR1 is LGHDT and CDR2 YNNKEL (reference sequence). The CDR3 sequence is 14 residues long. Here the CDR3 DNA reads TGTGCCAGCAGCCGTCTAGGCGGTCCCACTGAAGCTTTCTTT. It specifies CASSRLGGPTEAFF.

V is TRBV28 and J is TRBJ1-2; D unclear. The V end lost 7 bases, the J end lost 6 bases, and 18 bases lay between the germline ends. CDR3 length: 14 amino acids. The germline V gene encodes CDR1 MDHEN and CDR2 SYDVKM. Here the CDR3 reads CASTRAAGLDGYTF. The CDR3 DNA is TGTGCCAGCACTAGGGCTGCGGGCTTGGATGGCTACACCTTC.

The chain uses TRBV4-2 and TRBJ1-5; D might be TRBD1 (6 bases). The CDR3 sequence is 17 residues long. V was clipped by 3 bases and J by 10 bases, with 25 bases between them. Germline values: CDR1 LGHNA, CDR2 YNFKEQ. CDR3 in DNA: TGTGCCAGCAGCCAGGCTCTCGGAGGAGGACAGATCAGCCCCCAGCATTTT. Translated: CASSQALGGGQISPQHF.

The J gene is TRBJ2-7, the V gene TRBV28, with 7 nucleotides matching TRBD2. From germline, CDR1 is MDHEN and CDR2 SYDVKM. Losses at the gene ends were 3 bases for V and 0 bases for J; bases not matched to a gene: 5. The CDR3 is 15 residues long. This CDR3 is CASSFAGAISYEQYF. CDR3 in DNA: TGTGCCAGCAGTTTCGCGGGAGCGATCTCCTACGAGCAGTACTTC. Full variable domain (remainder filled in from reference TRBV28 and TRBJ2-7): DVKVTQSSRYLVKRTGEKVFLECVQDMDHENMFWYRQDPGLGLRLIYFSYDVKMKEKGDIPEGYSVSREKKERFSLILESASTNQTSMYLCASSFAGAISYEQYFGPGTRLTVT.

Notes on this clone: Germline and junction disagree at one end, which may indicate a read error. V is TRBV7-7 and J is TRBJ1-5; the D is unclear. Germline V lookup: CDR1 SSHAT, CDR2 FNYEAQ (reference sequence). The CDR3 runs to 13 residues. This CDR3 is CASSLDRNQPQHF. The CDR3 DNA is TGTGCTAGCAGCTTAGATCGGAATCAGCCCCAGCATTTT.

The chain couples TRBV5-6 to TRBJ1-1, with 8 bases aligning to TRBD1. Per germline, CDR1 SGHDT and CDR2 YYEEEE. There are 14 residues in the CDR3. With 4 bases clipped from V and 1 base from J, the junction kept 3 bases outside the gene matches. The CDR3 protein is CASSRQGRNTEAFF. The CDR3 DNA reads as TGTGCCAGCAGCCGACAGGGGAGGAACACTGAAGCTTTCTTT.

V is TRBV11-3 and J is TRBJ2-2, with D possibly being TRBD2 (5 bases). CDR3 size: 13 residues. The V and J ends lost 1 base and 9 bases respectively, with 9 bases between them. Germline CDR1 SGHNT, CDR2 YENEEA. Written as DNA, the CDR3 is TGTGCCAGCAGCTTAGGGGAGCGTCGGGAGCTGTTTTTT. Translating gives CASSLGERRELFF.

The rearrangement joins TRBV2 to TRBJ2-2; TRBD1 matches at 9 bases. The CDR3 covers 15 residues. Germline CDR1 SNHLY, CDR2 FYNNEI. Trimming removed 6 bases from V and 4 bases from J; junction bases left unmatched: 6. The CDR3 bases are TGTGCCAGCAGGGTTGGACAGGGGTCCACCGGGGAGCTGTTTTTT. It translates to CASRVGQGSTGELFF.

The J gene is TRBJ2-7, the V gene TRBV20-1; 11 bases are a match to TRBD2. J gave up 4 bases and V 3 bases, and 8 bases lay outside the gene matches. Germline values: CDR1 DFQATT, CDR2 SNEGSKA (reference sequence). The CDR3 totals 15 residues. The CDR3 loop is CSASSGRAPFYEQYF. As DNA, the CDR3 is TGCAGTGCTAGTAGCGGGAGGGCCCCTTTTTACGAGCAGTACTTC.

V usage is TRBV28 and J usage is TRBJ2-2, with D possibly matching TRBD2 (5 bases). Trimming pared 6 bases from V and 2 bases from J, leaving 13 bases between. The germline CDR1 and CDR2 sequences are MDHEN and SYDVKM. The CDR3 has 15 amino acids. In DNA, the CDR3 is TGTGCCAGCAGCTACCAGACTATCAACACCGGGGAGCTGTTTTTT. Translating it yields CASSYQTINTGELFF.

J is TRBJ1-5 and V is TRBV18; D is unresolved. The CDR3 loop spans 15 amino acids. V was cut by 2 bases and J by 0 bases, with 8 bases left in between. CDR1 and CDR2 (germline): KGHSH, LQKENI. The CDR3 reads CASSPRQDSNQPQHF. The CDR3, as DNA: TGTGCCAGCTCACCAAGGCAGGATAGCAATCAGCCCCAGCATTTT.

The chain has TRBV24-1 and TRBJ1-5; D is unresolved. V lost 5 bases, J lost 9 bases, and 19 bases lay in between. CDR3 length: 15 residues. Germline lookup yields CDR1 KGHDR and CDR2 SFDVKD. The CDR3 sequence: CATSGGNAEPGPQHF. The CDR3 DNA reads as TGTGCCACCAGTGGAGGTAATGCCGAGCCGGGGCCCCAGCATTTT.

This chain uses TRBV7-2 with TRBJ2-5, with D tentatively TRBD2 (6 bases). CDR1 is SGHTA, CDR2 FQGNSA, per germline. Trimming cost V 5 bases and J 5 bases, with 15 bases left between them. This CDR3 has 14 amino acids. The CDR3 here is CASSPRDSWETQYF. The CDR3 bases are TGTGCCAGCAGCCCCCGGGACTCATGGGAGACCCAGTACTTC. Supplemented by reference TRBV7-2 and TRBJ2-5, the full variable domain reads GAGVSQSPSNKVTEKGKDVELRCDPISGHTALYWYRQSLGQGLEFLIYFQGNSAPDKSGLPSDRFSAERTGGSVSTLTIQRTQQEDSAVYLCASSPRDSWETQYFGPGTRLLVL.

The V and J genes are TRBV4-1 and TRBJ2-7, with 14 bases that match TRBD2. The CDR3 runs 19 residues. Germline values: CDR1 MGHRA, CDR2 YSYEKL. Trimming took 1 base from V and 5 from J; bases not matched to a gene: 13. This CDR3 is CASSQGGLAGVRVSHEQYF. The CDR3 bases are TGCGCCAGCAGCCAAGGGGGACTAGCGGGAGTAAGAGTTTCCCACGAGCAGTACTTC.

This CDR3 is CASSQARGFYNEQFF. The CDR3, as DNA: TGTGCCAGCAGCCAAGCGAGAGGGTTCTACAATGAGCAGTTCTTC. The chain uses TRBV3-1 (or the pseudogene TRBV3-2) and TRBJ2-1; the D gene is possibly TRBD2 (5 bases). The CDR3 covers 15 residues. Trimming took 1 base from V and 3 from J, leaving 10 bases between them. Germline lookup yields CDR1 LGHDT and CDR2 YNNKEL (reference sequence).